These 11 T cell receptor beta chains were sequenced from one sample in a study of blood T cells in healthy people across ages. The use of a sample-barcoded 5' primer and a J-beta primer mix characterized a second PCR of about 7 to 12 cycles. Via MiXCR, TCRdb re-called the 5' RACE reads, giving one row per CDR3 protein. The table has over 1,300,000 distinct CDR3 sequences, roughly 64% seen once; the top ten hold over 5.5%. Sequencing input: blood. The receptors come from a man younger than 30 in good health.

This chain connects TRBV5-1 to TRBJ2-3; perhaps D is TRBD1 or TRBD2 (5 bases each). Germline V gene data show CDR1 as SGHRS and CDR2 as YFSETQ. V lost 3 bases and J 2 bases, leaving 16 bases between the germline ends. This CDR3 spans 16 amino acids. As DNA, the CDR3 is TGCGCCAGCAGCTATGGCTTTGGGGGAGACACAGATACGCAGTATTTT. It yields the protein CASSYGFGGDTDTQYF.

The chain combines TRBV29-1 with TRBJ2-5; 9 positions agree with TRBD1. The DNA end is a closer match to TRBJ2-4, so the J assignment may be wrong. The CDR3 contains 12 residues. Germline V CDR1 and CDR2: SQVTM, ANQGSEA. The CDR3 DNA reads TGCAGCGCCCGGGACAGGGCTGACATTCAGTACTTC. Protein product: CSARDRADIQYF.

This clonotype occurred a few times. The genes are TRBV5-5 and TRBJ1-1; TRBD1 aligns across 7 bases. The CDR3 extends over 16 amino acids. After removal of 1 base from V and 0 bases from J, the junction contained 6 bases not matched to a gene. The germline V gene has CDR1 SGHKS and CDR2 YYEKEE (reference sequence). The CDR3 sequence: CASSLRDRTMNTEAFF. CDR3 sequence (DNA): TGTGCCAGCAGCTTGCGGGACAGAACTATGAACACTGAAGCTTTCTTT.

This clonotype came up a few times. The rearrangement links TRBV4-1 to TRBJ2-1; no definite D call. The germline gives CDR1 MGHRA, CDR2 YSYEKL. This CDR3 has 13 amino acids. With 1 base removed from V and 13 bases from J, the gap between germline ends came to 14 bases. The CDR3 protein is CASSQANTPHQFF. The CDR3 nucleotides read TGCGCCAGCAGCCAAGCTAATACCCCCCACCAGTTCTTC.

The chain carries TRBV9 and TRBJ2-7; TRBD2 is a possible D gene (6 bases). From germline, CDR1 is SGDLS and CDR2 YYNGEE. This CDR3 region has 14 residues. V was clipped by 4 bases and J by 5 bases, with 16 bases between them. CDR3 residues: CASSPRGWLDEQYF. The CDR3 DNA reads TGTGCCAGCAGCCCCCGGGGGTGGTTGGACGAGCAGTACTTC.

The CDR3 protein is CASSFFSGSEQFF. The CDR3 coding sequence is TGTGCCAGCAGTTTCTTTTCGGGGAGTGAGCAGTTCTTC. This chain uses TRBV12-3 or TRBV12-4 with TRBJ2-1; D perhaps matches TRBD2 (5 bases). Trimming left V 3 bases short and J 9 bases short, with 12 bases between. The CDR3 is made up of 13 amino acids.

V usage is TRBV2 and J usage is TRBJ2-3; 9 positions match TRBD2. V gave up 9 bases and J gave up 4 bases; unmatched junction bases: 11. The CDR3 runs 15 residues. Germline lookup yields CDR1 SNHLY and CDR2 FYNNEI. The CDR3 here is CASRTIAGVPDTQYF. As DNA, the CDR3 is TGTGCCAGTCGAACCATAGCGGGAGTGCCAGATACGCAGTATTTT.

The chain is built from TRBV10-3 and TRBJ2-4; TRBD1 agrees at 8 bases. The J call is in doubt because the DNA end fits TRBJ2-7 better. Germline V gives CDR1 ENHRY, CDR2 SYGVKD. The CDR3 has 14 amino acids. The chain's CDR3 is CAISPRQGLYEQYF. CDR3 coding DNA: TGTGCCATCAGTCCACGACAGGGGCTTTACGAGCAGTACTTC.

The V and J genes are TRBV29-1 and TRBJ1-3, with D perhaps TRBD1 (5 bases). V lost 0 bases and J 4 bases, leaving 16 bases between the germline ends. The germline V gene encodes CDR1 SQVTM and CDR2 ANQGSEA. The CDR3 loop spans 16 amino acids. In nucleotides, the CDR3 is TGCAGCGTTGAAGATCTTCCGGGGCGAGCGGGAAACACCATATATTTT. It codes for CSVEDLPGRAGNTIYF.

The V and J genes are TRBV5-1 and TRBJ1-2, with 8 bases that match TRBD1. The CDR3 length is 15 residues. CDR1 and CDR2 (germline): SGHRS, YFSETQ. J gave up 6 bases and V 2 bases, and 9 bases lay outside the gene matches. As DNA, the CDR3 is TGCGCCAGCAGCTTTACAGGGGGATCCTCGGATGGCTACACCTTC. It encodes CASSFTGGSSDGYTF.

This clonotype turned up a few times. This chain joins TRBV7-2 and TRBJ2-7, with 9 bases that match TRBD2. The CDR3 sequence is 17 residues long. CDR1 SGHTA and CDR2 FQGNSA come from the germline V gene. V was clipped by 5 bases and J by 5 bases; unmatched bases: 16. CDR3 amino acids: CASSTPLRTSAVHEQYF. CDR3 nucleotide sequence: TGTGCCAGCAGCACACCCCTGAGGACTAGCGCTGTACACGAGCAGTACTTC.